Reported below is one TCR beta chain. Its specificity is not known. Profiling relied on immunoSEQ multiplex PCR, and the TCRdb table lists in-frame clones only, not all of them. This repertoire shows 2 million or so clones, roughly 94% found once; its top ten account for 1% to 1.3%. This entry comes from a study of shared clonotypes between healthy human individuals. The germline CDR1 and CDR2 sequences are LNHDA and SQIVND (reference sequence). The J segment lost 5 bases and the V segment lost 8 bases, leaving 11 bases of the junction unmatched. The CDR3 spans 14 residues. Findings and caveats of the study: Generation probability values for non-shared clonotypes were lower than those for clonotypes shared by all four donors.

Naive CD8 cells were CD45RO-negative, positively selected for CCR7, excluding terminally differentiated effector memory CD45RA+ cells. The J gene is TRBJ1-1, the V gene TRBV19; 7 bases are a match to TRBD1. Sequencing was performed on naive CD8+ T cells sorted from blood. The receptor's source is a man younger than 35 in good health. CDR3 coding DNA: TGTGCCAGTGGACAGGAAGGTAGTACAACTGAAGCTTTCTTT. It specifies CASGQEGSTTEAFF.